This TCR beta chain was captured in a study of blood T cell repertoires in COVID-19. This table comes from immunoSEQ multiplex PCR, and its TCRdb copy is limited to in-frame clones, with some not included. Among roughly 250,000 clones listed, about 87% were seen once. The CDR3 length is 18 residues. The germline V gene encodes CDR1 SGDLS and CDR2 YYNGEE. J lost 5 bases, V lost 0 bases, and 13 bases had no gene match. A case of COVID-19 had been met by exposed participants within 2 weeks before study entry. V usage is TRBV9 and J usage is TRBJ2-2; 7 bases fit TRBD2. The sample comprised PBMCs or T cells enriched from blood (not recorded which). This receptor was taken from a man aged 50-59 years who had been exposed to COVID-19. For the CDR3, the DNA is TGTGCCAGCAGCGTAGGAGTCTGGGATACCGGGGGGACCGGGGAGCTGTTTTTT. Translated, it gives CASSVGVWDTGGTGELFF.